The clone carrying this T cell receptor beta chain has only a few counts. The antigen remains undetermined. The V gene's germline CDR1 is SGHTA and CDR2 FQGNSA. The CDR3 length is 15 residues. V shed 2 bases, J shed 9 bases, and the junction held 6 bases outside the gene matches. The data originate from a study of cytomegalovirus exposure and HLA in healthy donors. Study findings and constraints: Overall, roughly 160 TCR beta chains were annotated as cytomegalovirus-associated.

A multiplex PCR was run with 60 Vbeta primers and 13 Jbeta primers. The method was immunoSEQ multiplex PCR; TCRdb's version includes in-frame clones alone and lacks a portion of them. The sample has roughly 120,000 clones, more than 60% seen once. The V call is TRBV7-2, the J call TRBJ2-1, with 11 bases aligning to TRBD1. The TCR comes from a woman in her thirties or forties in good health and CMV-seropositive. The specimen sequenced was PBMCs. The CDR3 region has the DNA TGTGCCAGCAGCTTACCGGACAGGGGGCATCTTGAGCAGTTCTTC. It specifies CASSLPDRGHLEQFF.